The rows below give T cell receptor beta chains drawn from one sample of a study of T cells in Graves' hyperthyroidism and ophthalmopathy. TCRdb itself ran the multiplex PCR reads through MiXCR, one entry per CDR3 protein. There are about 270,000 distinct CDR3 sequences in the sample; roughly 22% occur only once, and around 32% lies in the top ten. The sample taken for sequencing was blood. Receptors originate from a woman aged 40 to 50 with Graves' ophthalmopathy. Each CDR3 is given with its conserved first and last residue. D genes are given only for firm matches. Size is stated for part of the rows, as once, few or many counts, or as a class when the clone is expanded.

TRBJ1-2,TRBV27,many,TRBD1,TGTGCCAGCAGGCAGACAGGGGCGGGGGGCTACACCTTC,CASRQTGAGGYTF
TRBJ2-7,TRBV5-1,few,TRBD2,TGCGCCAGCAGCACCTTCCCGCTGGGACTAGCAGCCGAGCAGTACTTC,CASSTFPLGLAAEQYF
TRBJ2-4,TRBV7-6,many,TRBD1,TGTGCCAGCAGCCCGGGAGGAGGGACAGGGGTAAACATTCAGTACTTC,CASSPGGGTGVNIQYF
TRBJ1-5,TRBV4-1,many,-,TGCGCCAGCAGCCTTTCCCTAGCCCAGCCCCAGCATTTT,CASSLSLAQPQHF
TRBJ1-2,TRBV5-1,many,-,TGCGCCAGCAGCACTACAGGGTTTCGGTCTGGCTACACCTTC,CASSTTGFRSGYTF
TRBJ2-7,TRBV13,many,-,TGTGCCAGCAGCTGGGGAGGGACAGCAACCTACGAGCAGTACTTC,CASSWGGTATYEQYF
TRBJ2-7,TRBV7-6,many,TRBD1,TGTGCCAGCAGCTCAGGACAGGGGGCTAGCGAGCAGTACTTC,CASSSGQGASEQYF
TRBJ2-7,TRBV29-1,many,TRBD1,TGCAGCGTTGGGGACAGAATTTCCTACGAGCAGTACTTC,CSVGDRISYEQYF
TRBJ1-2,TRBV5-1,-,TRBD1,TGCGCCAGCAGCTTGGAACCACAGGGGAGCTCCTATGGCTACACCTTC,CASSLEPQGSSYGYTF
TRBJ2-3,TRBV9,many,TRBD2,TGTGCCAGCAGCGTATCCTCGGGAGGGTGGGCAGATACGCAGTATTTT,CASSVSSGGWADTQYF
TRBJ1-1,TRBV6-1,-,-,TGTGCCAGCAGTGAAGCAGAGACGGGGGAAGCTTTCTTT,CASSEAETGEAFF
TRBJ2-7,TRBV7-8,once,-,TGTGCCAGCAGCCAGGGCCATTTGGCGCAGTACTTC,CASSQGHLAQYF
TRBJ2-2,TRBV29-1,many,-,TGCAGCGTTGAAGAGGGGGCAAACACCGGGGAGCTGTTTTTT,CSVEEGANTGELFF
TRBJ2-7,TRBV7-9,many,TRBD1,TGTGCCAGCAGCTTAGGGACAGGGACCAACGAGCAGTACTTC,CASSLGTGTNEQYF
TRBJ1-1,TRBV28,many,-,TGTGCCAGCAGTAGAGGGGGGGTAGCTTTCTTT,CASSRGGVAFF
TRBJ2-5,TRBV6-2/TRBV6-3,-,TRBD2,TGTGCCAGCCAGGCGTCGACTAGCGGGCTTGGACAAGAGACCCAGTACTTC,CASQASTSGLGQETQYF
TRBJ2-5,TRBV6-1,once,-,TGTGCCAGCAAGTCCCCCCGTGGCAGGGGAGAAGAGACCCAGTACTTC,CASKSPRGRGEETQYF
TRBJ2-5,TRBV9,few,TRBD2,TGTGCCAGCAGCACCTCCCTAGCGGAGAAAGAGACCCAGTACTTC,CASSTSLAEKETQYF
TRBJ2-7,TRBV5-1,many,TRBD2,TGCGCCAGCAGCTTGGTCAGCGGGAGCGCGAGGTTCGCCTACGAGCAGTACTTC,CASSLVSGSARFAYEQYF
TRBJ1-1,TRBV27,many,-,TGTGCCAGCAGCCAAGAAAGAAGGGACAAGAACACTGAAGCTTTCTTT,CASSQERRDKNTEAFF
TRBJ2-5,TRBV30,many,TRBD1,TGTGCCTGGGGGCCGGGACAGGGAAGGAAAGAGACCCAGTACTTC,CAWGPGQGRKETQYF
TRBJ1-5,TRBV30,many,-,TGTGCCTGGAGTGCCGGTCATACCCCCAATCAGCCCCAGCATTTT,CAWSAGHTPNQPQHF
TRBJ2-7,TRBV27,few,-,TGTGCCAGCAGTTCACCCAATACCAACGAGCAGTACTTC,CASSSPNTNEQYF
TRBJ1-1,TRBV6-2/TRBV6-3,-,-,TGTGCCAGCACCCTACGTGGGGGGTACACTGAAGCTTTCTTT,CASTLRGGYTEAFF
TRBJ2-7,TRBV10-3,many,-,TGTGCCATCAGTGAGCCCAAGGGAAATGTATACGAGCAGTACTTC,CAISEPKGNVYEQYF
TRBJ2-5,TRBV9,many,-,TGTGCCAGCAGCGTAGATATCGAGGTGACCCAGTACTTC,CASSVDIEVTQYF
TRBJ1-2,TRBV7-9,many,-,TGTGCCAGCAGCTTATACAGCAACTATGGCTACACCTTC,CASSLYSNYGYTF
TRBJ2-7,TRBV28,-,-,TGTGCCAGCAGTGCACAGGGACCACTCTTC,CASSAQGPLF
TRBJ2-5,TRBV6-5,many,TRBD1,TGTGCCAGCAGGCGACAGGGGATCGGGCAAGAGACCCAGTACTTC,CASRRQGIGQETQYF
TRBJ1-3,TRBV3-1,many,-,TGTGCCAGCGTAGGAGGGATCTCTGGAAACACCATATATTTT,CASVGGISGNTIYF
TRBJ2-5,TRBV24-1,-,TRBD2,TGTGCCACCAGTGACCCAGCGACAGGACTAGCGGGAGGTTTAGAGACCCAGTACTTC,CATSDPATGLAGGLETQYF
TRBJ2-7,TRBV28,many,-,TGTGCCAGCAGTCCATACATCTACGAGCAGTACTTC,CASSPYIYEQYF
TRBJ2-7,TRBV7-2,few,-,TGTGCCAGCAGCTTAGCGCCATTACCCTCCTACGAGCAGTACTTC,CASSLAPLPSYEQYF
TRBJ1-5,TRBV12-3/TRBV12-4,-,-,TGTGCCAGCAGTTTAAGCGGAAGATTCAATCAGCCCCAGCATTTT,CASSLSGRFNQPQHF
TRBJ1-1,TRBV28,few,-,TGTGCCAGCAGTTATATGACTTCTTTTGAAGCTTTCTTT,CASSYMTSFEAFF
TRBJ1-1,TRBV27,few,TRBD1,TGTGCCAGCAGGGGCCGGGACAGGGGCCCTGAAGCTTTCTTT,CASRGRDRGPEAFF
TRBJ2-5,TRBV29-1,-,-,TGCAGCACCGAGGGGCGGGGGCGAGAGACCCAGTACTTC,CSTEGRGRETQYF
TRBJ2-5,TRBV15,many,-,TGTGCCACCAGCAAATACCGGGACACGGACCTAGAGACCCAGTACTTC,CATSKYRDTDLETQYF
TRBJ2-7,TRBV27,many,TRBD1,TGTGCCAGCAGTCCCCAACCCGGGACAGCCTCCTACGAGCAGTACTTC,CASSPQPGTASYEQYF
TRBJ2-7,TRBV6-5,many,-,TGTGCCAGCAGTTACTCCGCAGGGGATATCACCTACGAGCAGTACTTC,CASSYSAGDITYEQYF
TRBJ1-2,TRBV6-5,many,TRBD1,TGTGCCAGCACCCCGGGACAGCGAAACTATGGCTACACCTTC,CASTPGQRNYGYTF
TRBJ2-7,TRBV5-1,many,TRBD2,TGCGCCAGCAGCCCCCGGACTAGCGGGAGGGCGAGGGAGCAGTACTTC,CASSPRTSGRAREQYF
TRBJ1-3,TRBV5-1,many,-,TGCGCCAGCAGCTTTTCAGGGGACGCTGGAAACACCATATATTTT,CASSFSGDAGNTIYF
TRBJ2-7,TRBV2,-,-,TGTGCCAGCAGTGATAACAACGAGGGACCCCGGGACGAGCAGTACTTC,CASSDNNEGPRDEQYF
TRBJ1-1,TRBV2,many,-,TGTGCCAGCAGTGAAGCTTTGGAAGCTTTCTTT,CASSEALEAFF
TRBJ2-7,TRBV28,many,TRBD2,TGTGCCAGCAGTACCGGAGGACTAGCGGATACCTACGAGCAGTACTTC,CASSTGGLADTYEQYF
TRBJ2-5,TRBV12-3/TRBV12-4,once,TRBD2,TGTGCCAGCAGGGTGACTAGCGGCCTGCAAGAGACCCAGTACTTC,CASRVTSGLQETQYF
TRBJ1-1,TRBV6-1,-,-,TGTGCCAGCAGTAAGGGGACCCTGAAGTTCTTT,CASSKGTLKFF
TRBJ1-2,TRBV6-2/TRBV6-3,-,-,TGTGCCAGCAGAGCTTCAGGGACCAGAGCTAACTATGGCTACACCTTC,CASRASGTRANYGYTF
TRBJ1-2,TRBV6-1,many,-,TGTGCCAGCAGCGACAGTTCTAACTATGGCTACACCTTC,CASSDSSNYGYTF
TRBJ1-2,TRBV6-5,many,TRBD1,TGTGCCAGCAGGAGACTGACAGGGGACCGTGATGGCTACACCTTC,CASRRLTGDRDGYTF
TRBJ2-7,TRBV6-7,many,-,TGTGCCAGCACACGCTGCCACCGACGGGGTGGGGGCTACGAGCAGTACTTC,CASTRCHRRGGGYEQYF
TRBJ1-5,TRBV12-3/TRBV12-4,many,-,TGTGCCAGCGCCCAGTCGGGGAATAGCAATCAGCCCCAGCATTTT,CASAQSGNSNQPQHF
TRBJ2-2,TRBV15,many,-,TGTGCCACCAGCAGAGATCGGGGGTACGGGGAGCTGTTTTTT,CATSRDRGYGELFF
TRBJ2-5,TRBV7-9,many,TRBD1,TGTGCCAGCAGCTCATACGGGACAGGGAAACAAGAGACCCAGTACTTC,CASSSYGTGKQETQYF
TRBJ2-2,TRBV6-2/TRBV6-3,many,-,TGTGCCAGCCGGGGCGAAACCTACACCGGGGAGCTGTTTTTT,CASRGETYTGELFF